These T cell receptor beta chains were read from a single sample in a study of shared clonotypes between healthy human individuals. Method: immunoSEQ multiplex PCR; TCRdb's copy keeps in-frame clones and lacks some. The repertoire holds approximately 530,000 clones, with 90% to 96% as singletons. Sequencing used naive CD4+ T cells sorted from blood. These receptor sequences come from a woman in her twenties or thirties in good health. The CDR3 runs from the conserved cysteine through the conserved F or W. The D gene is left open where the match is weak. Clone sizes are given selectively: once, few, many, or a class where the clone is expanded.

d_gene	v_gene	abundance	j_gene	len	CDR3nt	CDR3aa
-	TRBV7-9	-	TRBJ1-3	16	TGTGCCAGCAGAACACTCCGATGGGCGGCGGGAAACACCATATATTTT	CASRTLRWAAGNTIYF
-	TRBV7-2	-	TRBJ2-7	13	TGTGCCAGCAGCACGGACAGATCCTACGAGCAGTACTTC	CASSTDRSYEQYF
TRBD2	TRBV18	once	TRBJ2-7	16	TGTGCCAGCTCACCATTAGAGCTAGCGGGAGTCTCCGAGCAGTACTTC	CASSPLELAGVSEQYF
-	TRBV4-1	-	TRBJ2-5	15	TGCGCCAGCAGCCAAGTAGGTAGGGACCGAGAGACCCAGTACTTC	CASSQVGRDRETQYF
-	TRBV5-5	-	TRBJ1-5	15	TGTGCCAGCAGCCCGGAAGGGTATAGCAATCAGCCCCAGCATTTT	CASSPEGYSNQPQHF
-	TRBV6-6	-	TRBJ1-1	15	TGTGCCAGCAGCCGAAGGCGGGACGTGAACACTGAAGCTTTCTTT	CASSRRRDVNTEAFF
TRBD1	TRBV5-4	-	TRBJ1-2	14	TGTGCCAGCAGCTTGGTTGGGACAGAGTATGGCTACACCTTC	CASSLVGTEYGYTF
-	TRBV7-9	once	TRBJ1-4	15	TGTGCCAGCAGCCCAGGACATATCCGATCGGAAAAACTGTTTTTT	CASSPGHIRSEKLFF
TRBD2	TRBV15	-	TRBJ2-3	15	TGTGCCACCAGCCGAAAGACTAGCGGGTCGGATACGCAGTATTTT	CATSRKTSGSDTQYF
TRBD1	TRBV6-6	-	TRBJ2-1	16	TGTGCCAGCAGTTACCCGCCGAAGGGGGCGTTGGATGAGCAGTTCTTC	CASSYPPKGALDEQFF
-	TRBV18	-	TRBJ1-3	15	TGTGCCAGCTCACCAGTCCAGGGGATTGGAAACACCATATATTTT	CASSPVQGIGNTIYF
TRBD1	TRBV30	-	TRBJ2-7	11	TGTGCCTGGAGTCAGGGGGAAGGACAGTACTTC	CAWSQGEGQYF
-	TRBV29-1	-	TRBJ2-1	13	TGCAGCGTTGTTCGGAGCTCCTACAATGAGCAGTTCTTC	CSVVRSSYNEQFF
-	TRBV7-3	-	TRBJ1-1	14	TGTGCCAGCAGCTTATCGGGTCCGAACACTGAAGCTTTCTTT	CASSLSGPNTEAFF
-	TRBV6-5	once	TRBJ2-2	15	TGTGCCAGCCGACGAGGGGGGCATAACACCGGGGAGCTGTTTTTT	CASRRGGHNTGELFF
-	TRBV10-2	-	TRBJ1-3	15	TGCGCCAGCAGTGCGGGGGGTCTTACTGGAAACACCATATATTTT	CASSAGGLTGNTIYF
TRBD1	TRBV19	-	TRBJ2-5	16	TGTGCCAGTAGCCCTTCCCGACAGGGGGGGTATGAGACCCAGTACTTC	CASSPSRQGGYETQYF
TRBD2	TRBV2	once	TRBJ2-7	15	TGTGCCAGCAGTGCTCGAGGACTAGCGAGCTACGAGCAGTACTTC	CASSARGLASYEQYF
-	TRBV7-6	-	TRBJ2-1	22	TGTGCCAGCAGCTTCGCGCCCCCAGTGGTGTCGTGGGTCTCTCGGGAAAACAATGAGCAGTTCTTC	CASSFAPPVVSWVSRENNEQFF
-	TRBV15	-	TRBJ2-7	13	TGTGCCACCAGCAGAGATTTACCCTACGAGCAGTACTTC	CATSRDLPYEQYF
TRBD1	TRBV4-1	-	TRBJ1-2	16	TGCGCCAGCAGGCAGGGCAGGGGGCAAACTAACTATGGCTACACCTTC	CASRQGRGQTNYGYTF
-	TRBV5-1	-	TRBJ2-5	16	TGCGCCAGCAGCTTGGGTTCCGTGACCCGCGATGAGACCCAGTACTTC	CASSLGSVTRDETQYF
-	TRBV12-1	-	TRBJ2-2	17	TGTGCCAGCAGCCCTCCCGGGGGGAGAGAGAACACCGGGGAGCTGTTTTTT	CASSPPGGRENTGELFF
-	TRBV28	-	TRBJ1-6	14	TGTGCCAGCAGTCCGGGACAAATGATGTCACCCCTCCACTTT	CASSPGQMMSPLHF
-	TRBV2	-	TRBJ2-7	14	TGTGCCAGCAGTGAATTGGCGGACCCCTACGAGCAGTACTTC	CASSELADPYEQYF
TRBD2	TRBV29-1	-	TRBJ2-7	18	TGCAGCGTTGAAGTCCGACTAGCGGGAGGAGAAGTAACCTACGAGCAGTACTTC	CSVEVRLAGGEVTYEQYF
-	TRBV14	-	TRBJ2-1	15	TGTGCCAGCAGCCAAGCGCCCGGGACGACCGGCAAGCAGTTCTTC	CASSQAPGTTGKQFF
TRBD2	TRBV5-1	-	TRBJ2-5	15	TGCGCCAGCAGCTCCGTACTAGCGCAGCAAGAGACCCAGTACTTC	CASSSVLAQQETQYF
TRBD2	TRBV19	-	TRBJ2-7	15	TGTGCCAGTAGTATAGCCCAGCGGGGGACCTACGAGCAGTACTTC	CASSIAQRGTYEQYF
-	TRBV10-3	once	TRBJ2-7	12	TGTGCCATCAGTGAAGGGTGGGACGAGCAGTACTTC	CAISEGWDEQYF
-	TRBV18	-	TRBJ1-3	12	TGTGCCAGCTCACCACCCGGAAACACCATATATTTT	CASSPPGNTIYF
-	TRBV7-9	few	TRBJ2-7	12	TGTGCCAGCAGCAGGGACGGTTACGAGCAGTACTTC	CASSRDGYEQYF
TRBD2	TRBV27	-	TRBJ2-2	17	TGTGCCAGCAGCCTCCCGGCGGGAGGGAAAAACACCGGGGAGCTGTTTTTT	CASSLPAGGKNTGELFF
TRBD2	TRBV7-9	-	TRBJ2-1	16	TGTGCCAGCAGCGCGCTAGCGGGCATCTCCTACAATGAGCAGTTCTTC	CASSALAGISYNEQFF